What follows are 26 T cell receptor beta chains derived from one specimen sequenced in a study of memory CD8 T cells in hepatitis C reinfection. Specified time point: peak reinfection, 3 to 8 weeks after reinfection detection. TCR sequencing was done directly ex vivo on sorted cells, without expansion in vitro. The data were produced by immunoSEQ multiplex PCR, yet TCRdb's version contains in-frame clones alone and is incomplete. This table holds fewer than 50,000 clones, 85% to 90% found once. Sequencing used naive CD8+ T cells sorted from blood. The receptors here all came from a man aged 18 to 29 with hepatitis C virus infection.

The chain couples TRBV6-1 to TRBJ2-1; 9 bases agree with TRBD1. The CDR3 consists of 12 residues. CDR1 and CDR2 from the germline V gene are MNHNS and SASEGT. V dropped 6 bases and J dropped 9; count of bases not matched to a gene: 3. The CDR3 region has the DNA TGTGCCAGCAGGGGGACAGGGACTGAGCAGTTCTTC. Amino acid sequence: CASRGTGTEQFF.

The chain couples TRBV7-9 to TRBJ2-7; 14 nucleotides line up with TRBD2. CDR3 length equals 16 residues. In germline, CDR1 is SEHNR, CDR2 FQNEAQ (reference sequence). Unmatched junction bases numbered 9, after V lost 8 bases and J lost 3 bases. The CDR3 bases are TGTGCCAGCTCGACCAGTGGGACTAGCGGGAGCTACGAGCAGTACTTC. Translated: CASSTSGTSGSYEQYF.

The chain recombines TRBV10-2 with TRBJ2-5, with 9 bases that match TRBD2. After removal of 2 bases from V and 4 bases from J, the junction contained 8 bases not matched to a gene. In germline, CDR1 is WSHSY, CDR2 SAAADI. This CDR3 region has 16 residues. The chain's CDR3 is CASSERGGGAGETQYF. For the CDR3, the DNA is TGCGCCAGCAGTGAGAGAGGCGGGGGGGCCGGAGAGACCCAGTACTTC.

The J gene is TRBJ2-2, the V gene TRBV19; D is unresolved. There are 15 residues in the CDR3. From germline, CDR1 is LNHDA and CDR2 SQIVND (reference sequence). Trimming took off 1 base at V and 1 base at J, with 7 bases between the two ends. The CDR3 coding sequence is TGTGCCAGTAGTATAGGGCAGGAGAACACCGGGGAGCTGTTTTTT. Protein product: CASSIGQENTGELFF.

A remark on this clone: This same CDR3 is encoded by further DNA sequences in the sample. The chain is built from TRBV27 and TRBJ2-1; possibly TRBD2 for D (5 bases). Germline V gene data show CDR1 as MNHEY and CDR2 as SMNVEV (reference sequence). V lost 0 bases and J lost 0, with 9 bases in between. The CDR3 has 16 residues. CDR3 sequence reads: CASSLSAGGSYNEQFF. The CDR3 coding sequence is TGTGCCAGCAGTTTATCTGCGGGCGGCTCCTACAATGAGCAGTTCTTC.

This clone was detected once. V gene TRBV6-6 combines with J gene TRBJ2-3, with 10 bases fitting TRBD2. The CDR3 totals 16 residues. V shed 0 bases, J shed 1 base, and the junction held 1 base outside the gene matches. CDR1 is MNHNY, CDR2 SVGAGI, per germline (reference sequence). Written as DNA, the CDR3 is TGTGCCAGCAGTTACTCGGGGACTAGCGGCACAGATACGCAGTATTTT. Protein sequence: CASSYSGTSGTDTQYF.

V and J are TRBV7-9 and TRBJ2-7; no definite D call. The CDR3 totals 12 residues. Trimming left V 3 bases short and J 6 bases short, with 9 bases between. Germline lookup yields CDR1 SEHNR and CDR2 FQNEAQ (reference sequence). The CDR3 here is CASSFSSGEQYV. Here the CDR3 DNA reads TGTGCCAGCAGCTTTAGCTCTGGCGAGCAGTACGTC.

This clone has a single count. This chain joins TRBV2 and TRBJ2-1; possible D gene TRBD2, 5 bases. V was clipped by 4 bases and J by 8 bases, with 18 bases between them. Per germline, CDR1 SNHLY and CDR2 FYNNEI. The CDR3 has 15 amino acids. CDR3 nucleotides: TGTGCCAGCAGTGTTAGTGGGGAGTTAGGCGATGAGCAGTTCTTC. This codes for CASSVSGELGDEQFF.

The chain uses TRBV15 and TRBJ2-7; 9 bases align to TRBD2. V gave up 0 bases and J gave up 4 bases; unmatched junction bases: 4. The CDR3 extends over 15 amino acids. Germline V gene sequence: CDR1 LNHNV, CDR2 YYDKDF (reference sequence). CDR3 DNA: TGTGCCACCAGCAGAGAGGTAGCGGGGGAATACGAGCAGTACTTC. Translated: CATSREVAGEYEQYF.

The chain couples TRBV5-1 to TRBJ1-2; TRBD1 is a possible D gene (5 bases). Germline V gives CDR1 SGHRS, CDR2 YFSETQ. The CDR3 is 12 amino acids. With 0 bases removed from V and 6 bases from J, the gap between germline ends came to 6 bases. CDR3 in DNA: TGCGCCAGCAGCTTGGAGGGGAATGGCTACACCTTC. Translating it yields CASSLEGNGYTF. The full variable domain, in which reference TRBV5-1 and TRBJ1-2 provide the parts outside the CDR3, is KAGVTQTPRYLIKTRGQQVTLSCSPISGHRSVSWYQQTPGQGLQFLFEYFSETQRNKGNFPGRFSGRQFSNSRSEMNVSTLELGDSALYLCASSLEGNGYTFGSGTRLTVV.

The gene calls are TRBV28 and TRBJ1-1, with TRBD1 as a possible D gene (6 bases). There are 14 residues in the CDR3. Trimming removed 6 bases at V and 1 base at J, with 12 bases between. Looked up from germline, CDR1 is MDHEN and CDR2 is SYDVKM. This CDR3 is CASRIQGANTEAFF. In nucleotides, the CDR3 is TGTGCCAGCAGGATACAGGGTGCGAACACTGAAGCTTTCTTT.

This clone was recorded only once. The chain couples TRBV14 to TRBJ1-6; no reliable D call. The germline V gene has CDR1 SGHDN and CDR2 FVKESK. Trimming took off 4 bases at V and 5 bases at J, with 15 bases between the two ends. The CDR3 runs 16 residues. The CDR3 here is CASSRGLVSDNSPLHF. CDR3 DNA: TGTGCCAGCAGCCGCGGCCTGGTGTCCGATAATTCACCCCTCCACTTT.

This rearrangement joins TRBV2 to TRBJ2-2, with TRBD1 identical over 10 bases. CDR3 size: 15 residues. With 6 bases clipped from V and 7 bases from J, the junction kept 8 bases outside the gene matches. Germline V CDR1 and CDR2: SNHLY, FYNNEI. The CDR3 DNA sequence: TGTGCCAGCAGGGGGACAGGGGAGATGGGCGGGGAGCTGTTTTTT. Its protein product is CASRGTGEMGGELFF.

V is TRBV5-4 and J is TRBJ2-3; D may be TRBD1 (6 bases). Deletions cut 2 bases from V and 0 bases from J, with 25 bases between. CDR1 is SGHNT and CDR2 is YYREEE in the germline V gene (reference sequence). CDR3 length: 20 residues. This chain's CDR3 is CASSLVAYQQGLLSTDTQYF. The CDR3 bases are TGTGCCAGCAGCTTAGTTGCCTACCAACAGGGCCTTCTTAGCACAGATACGCAGTATTTT.

The chain uses TRBV19 and TRBJ2-2, with 7 bases identical to TRBD1. Trimming cost V 3 bases and J 1 base; bases outside gene matches: 2. CDR3 length: 15 residues. The germline V gene has CDR1 LNHDA and CDR2 SQIVND (reference sequence). In nucleotides, the CDR3 is TGTGCCAGTAGTATTGGGACAGAGAACACCGGGGAGCTGTTTTTT. Translation gives CASSIGTENTGELFF.

The chain is built from TRBV4-2 and TRBJ2-4, with TRBD2 matching over 7 bases. The trim removed 1 base at V and 8 bases at J, leaving 8 bases unmatched. Germline assignment: CDR1 LGHNA and CDR2 YNFKEQ. The length of the CDR3 is 15 residues. The CDR3 nucleotides are TGTGCCAGCAGCCAAGGCGTCGGCGGGAGTGACATTCAGTACTTC. Translating gives CASSQGVGGSDIQYF.

The rearrangement joins TRBV15 to TRBJ2-3; TRBD1 matches 9 bases. Germline CDR1 is LNHNV and CDR2 is YYDKDF (reference sequence). The CDR3 covers 15 residues. V gave up 3 bases and J gave up 4 bases; unmatched junction bases: 5. The CDR3 spells CATSRGTGPPDTQYF. DNA of the CDR3: TGTGCCACCAGCAGGGGGACAGGGCCCCCAGATACGCAGTATTTT.

The V and J genes are TRBV27 and TRBJ1-2; TRBD1 is a possible D gene (5 bases). Per germline, CDR1 MNHEY and CDR2 SMNVEV (reference sequence). V was shortened by 3 bases and J by 4 bases, with 9 bases between the two germline ends. The CDR3 is made up of 13 amino acids. Written as DNA, the CDR3 is TGTGCCAGCAGTTTGACGGGGGGCTATGGCTACACCTTC. This codes for CASSLTGGYGYTF.

The rearrangement uses TRBV4-1 and TRBJ1-5; 7 bases are shared with TRBD1. The CDR3 spans 16 residues. The V gene end was trimmed by 1 base and the J gene end by 0 bases; junction bases not matched to a gene: 3. Germline V CDR1 and CDR2: MGHRA, YSYEKL. CDR3 DNA sequence: TGCGCCAGCAGCCAAGCAGGGGGAGGTAGCAATCAGCCCCAGCATTTT. Protein: CASSQAGGGSNQPQHF.

This clone has a handful of counts. The chain has TRBV4-1 and TRBJ2-2; the match to TRBD2 covers 12 bases. This CDR3 comprises 16 residues. Losses at the gene ends were 4 bases for V and 3 bases for J; bases not matched to a gene: 3. The V gene's germline CDR1 is MGHRA and CDR2 YSYEKL. The CDR3 bases are TGCGCCAGCAGCCTGACTAGCGGGGGATACACCGGGGAGCTGTTTTTT. Its protein is CASSLTSGGYTGELFF.

This chain joins TRBV5-6 and TRBJ1-6; maybe TRBD1 (5 bases). The CDR3 spans 17 residues. Deletions cut 3 bases from V and 6 bases from J, with 19 bases between. Per the germline V gene, CDR1 is SGHDT and CDR2 is YYEEEE. The DNA of the CDR3 is TGTGCCAGCAGCTACCAGACAGTGTTTCATGGTAATTCACCCCTCCACTTT. It encodes CASSYQTVFHGNSPLHF.

The rearrangement uses TRBV5-4 and TRBJ2-3; D is perhaps TRBD1 (5 bases). V was pared by 0 bases and J by 7 bases, with 12 bases between. The CDR3 has 14 residues. Germline CDR1 SGHNT, CDR2 YYREEE (reference sequence). CDR3 sequence: CASSLGGGPNTQYF. The CDR3, as DNA: TGTGCCAGCAGCTTGGGGGGCGGCCCCAATACGCAGTATTTT.

This chain uses TRBV27 with TRBJ1-4; perhaps TRBD1 as D (5 bases). The V and J ends lost 6 bases and 8 bases respectively, with 16 bases between them. The CDR3 is made up of 14 amino acids. Germline-derived CDR1 and CDR2 are MNHEY and SMNVEV (reference sequence). DNA of the CDR3: TGTGCCAGCAGCCCGCAGGGATTAGGAGAAAAACTGTTTTTT. Translation gives CASSPQGLGEKLFF.

This rearrangement joins TRBV5-4 to TRBJ2-1; 7 bases agree with TRBD1. Losses at the gene ends were 3 bases for V and 10 bases for J; bases not matched to a gene: 4. The V gene's germline CDR1 is SGHNT and CDR2 YYREEE (reference sequence). The CDR3 loop spans 12 amino acids. The CDR3 DNA sequence: TGTGCCAGCAGCTCGGGACAGACCGAGCAGTTCTTC. Translated: CASSSGQTEQFF.

For the CDR3, the DNA is TGTGCCAGTTCCTCGGGGTTCACTGAAGCTTTCTTT. Residues: CASSSGFTEAFF. The V gene is TRBV5-6, the J gene TRBJ1-1; D ambiguous. V lost 8 bases to trimming and J lost 4 bases, with 12 bases between them. This CDR3 has 12 amino acids. CDR1 and CDR2 (germline): SGHDT, YYEEEE.

V and J are TRBV6-5 and TRBJ2-7; 8 bases fit TRBD2. With 5 bases clipped from V and 2 bases from J, the junction kept 8 bases outside the gene matches. The CDR3 sequence is 15 residues long. Germline CDR1 MNHEY, CDR2 SVGAGI. In nucleotides, the CDR3 is TGTGCCAGCAGTAAGGGGACGGGAGGGGCCTACGAGCAGTACGTC. Encoded protein: CASSKGTGGAYEQYV.